This T cell receptor beta chain was sequenced in a study of shared clonotypes between healthy human individuals (dated by TCRdb to about 2020). About the full investigation: The cohort comprised a couple of women and a few men aged 18 to 49 years. For each donor, CD4 naive and CD4 memory were each given three plates, CD8 naive was given two plates, and CD8 memory was given one plate. To increase sequencing depth and limit assay-specific biases, different laboratories used diverse techniques to prepare libraries and sequence TCR repertoires. The study deeply sequenced blood TCR repertoires of roughly five healthy adults to estimate repertoire size and the extent of clonotype sharing between individuals. Each donor's leukapheresis produced roughly between roughly 0.94 and 9.5 billion PBMCs. The research as a whole found: The genetic and exposure-history diversity represented was limited by the small number of donors. Estimated clonotype richness was generally larger for naive than for memory subsets. Rarefaction of sorted-subset datasets indicated incomplete sequencing despite the large sequencing depth. Only blood was sampled, and tissue TCR repertoires likely differ from those in blood. Compared with non-shared clonotypes, the clonotypes found in all four sorted-subset donors had higher generation probabilities. When several donors were compared, the shared fraction of clonotypes was roughly 5% for naive CD4, 3% to 4% for naive CD8, 2% to 2.5% for memory CD4, and about 0.36% for memory CD8. Pairwise subsampling indicated that sequencing depth was expected to affect the degree of clonotype sharing among donors.

Using the deep immunoSEQ assay, multiplex PCR amplified TCR CDR3 regions from genomic DNA. Extracted genomic DNA from each cell subset was spread evenly across all wells of several immunoSEQ 96-well plates, with each plate serving as a replicate. For sorted subsets, roughly 0.2 ug genomic DNA, equal to tens of thousands of T cell genomes, was loaded into each replicate PCR. Purified libraries were quantified with a Qubit 3.0 fluorometer, sized on a Bioanalyzer 2100, and re-quantified with the KAPA Library Quantification kit. Every immunoSEQ 96-well plate was sequenced on a dedicated single-read 150-cycle Illumina NextSeq 550 flow cell. The authors' analysis ran thus. Because the immunoSEQ output included only junctional sequences and no quality scores, the filtering could not be the same as the filtering used for full-length reads. Sequences were annotated with PyIR, a Python wrapper for IgBLAST v1.9, using IMGT germline references to assign V/J genes and CDR3. Reads were filtered out if the reads had weak V/J assignments (E-value above 1e-6), no CDR3, stop codons, out-of-frame junctions, or ambiguous translated residues. V3J clonotypes were defined by identical inferred V gene, J gene, and CDR3 amino acid sequence. Percentage overlap between repertoires was computed as shared unique clonotypes divided by the size of the smaller repertoire. RTK rarefaction, the Chao1 estimator, and Recon v2.1 estimates of unobserved clonotypes were used to assess repertoire richness. Generation probabilities for all TCRbeta clonotypes obtained by the gDNA method from a handful of donors were computed using OLGA. Drawn from immuneACCESS, this table holds only the in-frame rearrangements with V and J called that TCRdb kept. Clones are partly lost; checked studies trace under half to an unresolved V gene and leave the rest unexplained. V and J calls and clone size are as listed in that table; D and trimming were resolved from the DNA. Counted in this sample were 2,500,000 or so clones; around 90% of them appeared once. The ten top clones hold over 0.12% of the sample.

A note on this clone: The antigen this receptor binds is unknown. Nothing much larger sits one base from this clone, and base qualities are not available.

Donors were healthy HIV-negative adults with no recently reported acute infections or vaccinations. All donors were Caucasian adults living in Nashville, Tennessee, USA. Magnetic negative selection was used to enrich CD4+ T cells, after which naive cells were positively selected on CD45RA and the negative fraction became the memory subset. Blood was obtained by leukapheresis, after which PBMCs were separated by Ficoll-Histopaque density gradient centrifugation and cryopreserved in liquid nitrogen vapor phase. Analytical flow cytometry was used to check the purity and quantity of each magnetically sorted T cell population. Genomic DNA was isolated from each sorted fraction and quantified by UV absorbance on a Nanodrop 2000c. The CDR3 covers 11 residues, taking in both the cysteine and the phenylalanine. CDR3 DNA only is kept here, 33 bases in frame from base 1. CDR1 and CDR2 (SGHAT, FQNNGV) derive from the germline V gene. V was cut back by 4 bases and J by 7 bases, leaving a gap of 7 bases between them.

The chain is made from TRBV11-2 and TRBJ1-1; the D gene is unclear. This sequence was found in a young man in good health. What was sequenced was naive CD4+ T cells sorted from blood. What this sample's cell subset or site label stands for: CD45RA+ positively selected. At the DNA level, the sequence is TGTGCCAGCAGCTATCAGGTTGAAGCTTTCTTT. This sequence encodes CASSYQVEAFF.